This record covers a single TCR beta chain. The data were obtained in a study of blood T cell repertoires in COVID-19. Study at large: The United States, Italy and Spain supplied acute and convalescent COVID-19 samples.

Between the trimmed V and J ends, which lost 0 bases and 5 bases, there was a span of 16 bases. The CDR3 runs 16 residues. Germline V gene data show CDR1 as MNHEY and CDR2 as SVGAGI. How the authors handled the data: Amplified reference gene primers provided the basis for estimating nucleated cell counts. Clones were sequenced by immunoSEQ multiplex PCR, and TCRdb holds only the in-frame ones, with some missing. V, J and clone size reflect that table, while D and trimming were determined from the DNA. The top ten hold roughly 1.3% of the sample, which has 200,000 or so clones, 70% to 85% seen once. Source material: PBMCs or T cells enriched from blood (not recorded which). The chain links TRBV6-5 to TRBJ2-5; tentatively, D is TRBD2 (5 bases). This receptor was identified in a middle-aged woman with acute COVID-19. Here the CDR3 reads CASSYSISGEMETQYF. DNA of the CDR3: TGTGCCAGCAGTTACTCGATTTCTGGGGAGATGGAGACCCAGTACTTC.